This T cell receptor (beta chain) stems from a study of response to subunit inactivated influenza vaccine. The CDR3 runs to 13 residues. V was shortened by 1 base and J by 5 bases, with 6 bases between the two germline ends. The germline V gene encodes CDR1 SGHTA and CDR2 FQGNSA. TCRdb independently ran MiXCR on the RT-PCR reads; one entry per CDR3 protein. The sample has around 470,000 distinct CDR3 sequences; around 7.9% are singletons. At least ten counts were recorded for this clonotype. The gene calls are TRBV7-2 and TRBJ1-5; D remains ambiguous. This TCR was recovered from a man aged 45-69 years who received an inactivated influenza vaccine. The sample here was PBMCs from blood, taken roughly 24 months after vaccination. This CDR3 is CASSLVDYQPQHF. For the CDR3, the DNA is TGTGCCAGCAGCTTAGTGGATTATCAGCCCCAGCATTTT.